The present entry profiles one TCR beta chain with its context. This entry comes from a study of PD-1 blockade in mismatch repair-deficient tumors. The overall study: Patients had roughly twelve mismatch repair-deficient cancer types, all previously treated and progressing.

Germline CDR1 reads SGHNT; CDR2 reads YYREEE (reference sequence). This CDR3 has 13 amino acids. Trimming shortened V by 3 bases and J by 0 bases, and 7 bases separated the two germline ends. The assay was immunoSEQ multiplex PCR, and TCRdb's table has in-frame clones only and misses some. The sample holds 70,000 to 95,000 clones; more than 80% are singletons and the top ten take roughly 5.5%. All patients were mismatch repair deficient, assessed by either PCR or immunohistochemistry. Sequenced material: peripheral blood, taken 44 weeks after starting pembrolizumab. The origin of this receptor is an adult with mismatch repair-deficient cancer. The chain uses TRBV5-4 and TRBJ2-7; weak D call: TRBD1 (5 bases). The CDR3 sequence: CASSSDISYEQYF. The CDR3, as DNA: TGTGCCAGCAGCTCGGACATCTCCTACGAGCAGTACTTC.